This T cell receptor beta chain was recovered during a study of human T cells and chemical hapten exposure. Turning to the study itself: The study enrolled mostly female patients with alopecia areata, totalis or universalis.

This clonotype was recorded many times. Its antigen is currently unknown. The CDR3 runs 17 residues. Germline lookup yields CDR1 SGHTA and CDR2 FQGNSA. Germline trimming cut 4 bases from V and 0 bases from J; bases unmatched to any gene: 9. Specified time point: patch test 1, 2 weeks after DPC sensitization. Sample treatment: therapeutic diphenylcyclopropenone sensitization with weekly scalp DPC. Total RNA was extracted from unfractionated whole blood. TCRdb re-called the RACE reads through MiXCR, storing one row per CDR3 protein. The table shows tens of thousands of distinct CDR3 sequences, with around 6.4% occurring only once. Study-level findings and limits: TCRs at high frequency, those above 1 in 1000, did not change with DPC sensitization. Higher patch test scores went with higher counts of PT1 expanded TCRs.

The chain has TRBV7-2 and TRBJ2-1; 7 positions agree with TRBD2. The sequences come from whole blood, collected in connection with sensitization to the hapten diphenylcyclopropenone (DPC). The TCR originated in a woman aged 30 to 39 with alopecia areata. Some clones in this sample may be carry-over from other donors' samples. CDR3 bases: TGTGCCAGCAGCTCACCACCCCTAGCGGCCTCCTACAATGAGCAGTTCTTC. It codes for CASSSPPLAASYNEQFF.